The T cell receptor (beta chain) under discussion was sequenced for a study of shared clonotypes between healthy human individuals. Study information: There were three CD4 naive, three CD4 memory, two CD8 naive and one CD8 memory plates per donor.

The germline V gene has CDR1 MGHRA and CDR2 YSYEKL. Trimming removed 0 bases from V and 7 bases from J, with 10 bases in between. The CDR3 sequence is 14 residues long. Repertoires were generated with immunoSEQ multiplex PCR, while TCRdb's copy carries only in-frame clones and drops some. Of around 2.1 million clones in the sample, 85% to 95% were seen once. Naive CD8 cells lacked CD45RO, underwent positive selection for CCR7 and left out terminally differentiated effector memory CD45RA+ cells. The receptor comes from a man aged 18 to 30 in good health. Some clones in this sample may be carry-over from other donors' samples. The chain uses TRBV4-1 and TRBJ1-5; D remains unclear. The sample was naive CD8+ T cells from PBMCs. CDR3 nucleotides: TGCGCCAGCAGCCAAGACCCCCTCAGCCAGCCCCAGCATTTT. The encoded protein is CASSQDPLSQPQHF.